This TCR beta chain was recovered during a study of regulatory T cells in long-lasting Graves disease. On the study more broadly: Positive TSH receptor antibodies alongside over 5 years of antithyroid drugs were what marked Graves' disease as persistent. Study-level points and caveats: Authors noted too few samples as a limitation. Persistent Graves' patients showed less TCR diversity than newly diagnosed patients showed.

This clonotype occurred many times. Antigen unknown. Time point denoted: persistent/refractory GD, antithyroid drugs over 5 years with positive TRAb. The TCR library used RNA extracted from PBMCs. Recruitment took place at an endocrinology department in Xi'an, China. Both iRepertoire HTBI primers and Arm-PCR of CDR3 regions were used to build the TCR beta libraries. Each CDR3 protein is one row after TCRdb ran MiXCR on the multiplex PCR reads. The table lists roughly 400,000 distinct CDR3 sequences, about 21% of them singletons. CDR3 size: 12 residues. Losses at the gene ends were 6 bases for V and 5 bases for J; bases not matched to a gene: 1. CDR1 and CDR2 from the germline V gene are SGHAT and FQNNGV.

V and J are TRBV11-2 and TRBJ1-1; the match to TRBD1 covers 9 bases. The source was peripheral blood mononuclear cells (PBMCs), collected when the disease was refractory, from a patient treated with antithyroid drugs. This TCR came from a female donor with Graves disease. The CDR3 region is CASRQGATEAFF. The CDR3 nucleotides read TGTGCCAGCAGACAGGGGGCAACTGAAGCTTTCTTT. Full variable domain (missing parts from reference TRBV11-2 and TRBJ1-1): EAGVAQSPRYKIIEKRQSVAFWCNPISGHATLYWYQQILGQGPKLLIQFQNNGVVDDSQLPKDRFSAERLKGVDSTLKIQPAKLEDSAVYLCASRQGATEAFFGQGTRLTVV.